The entry below gives a single T cell receptor beta chain sequence along with its context. What it binds is not known. The entry originates in a study of graft-versus-host responses after intestinal transplantation. About the study: Recipients obtained multivisceral, liver-intestinal, or isolated intestinal transplants. Findings and limits, study-wide: High graft-versus-host to host-versus-graft clonal ratios were found in allografts of patients who had graft-donor T cell macrochimerism. Peak circulating GvH clone levels tracked with early post-transplant HvG declines. GvH clones were found in recipient marrow; some appeared first in ileum or blood.

V dropped 5 bases and J dropped 8; count of bases not matched to a gene: 5. This CDR3 contains 12 residues. Germline CDR1 SGHVS, CDR2 FNYEAQ. Generated by immunoSEQ multiplex PCR, the TCRdb table keeps only in-frame clones and is missing some. The sample contains about 88,000 clones, 94% of which appear only once. The chain links TRBV7-6 to TRBJ1-2, with TRBD1 identical over 7 bases. The clonotype was recovered from a human donor who was the organ donor for an intestinal transplant. The material sequenced was unstimulated CD4+ T cells sorted from spleen or lymph node cells, taken before transplant. The CDR3 reads CASSEPGGGYTF. The CDR3 DNA is TGTGCCAGCAGCGAACCAGGGGGGGGCTACACCTTC.